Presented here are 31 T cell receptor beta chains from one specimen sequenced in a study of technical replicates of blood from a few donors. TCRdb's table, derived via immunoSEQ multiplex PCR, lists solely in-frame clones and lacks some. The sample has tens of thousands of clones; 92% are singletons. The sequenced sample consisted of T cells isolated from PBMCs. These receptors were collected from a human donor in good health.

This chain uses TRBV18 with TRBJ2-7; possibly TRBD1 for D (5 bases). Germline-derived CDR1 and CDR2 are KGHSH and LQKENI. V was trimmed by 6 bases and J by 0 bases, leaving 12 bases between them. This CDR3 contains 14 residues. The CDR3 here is CASSRQGSSYEQYF. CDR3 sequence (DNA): TGTGCCAGCTCGAGGCAGGGAAGCTCCTACGAGCAGTACTTC.

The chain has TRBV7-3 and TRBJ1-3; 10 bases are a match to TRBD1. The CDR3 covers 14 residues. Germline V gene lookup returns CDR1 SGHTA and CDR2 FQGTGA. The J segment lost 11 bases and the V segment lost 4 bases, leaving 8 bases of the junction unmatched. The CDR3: CASSSRDRGIAIYF. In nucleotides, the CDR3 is TGTGCCAGCAGCTCCCGGGACAGGGGAATCGCCATATATTTT.

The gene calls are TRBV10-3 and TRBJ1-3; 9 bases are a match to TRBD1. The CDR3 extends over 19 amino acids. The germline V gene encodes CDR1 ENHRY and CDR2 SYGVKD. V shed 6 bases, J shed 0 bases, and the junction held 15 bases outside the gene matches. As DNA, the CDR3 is TGTGCCATCAGGGGCGCGGACAGGGGAATCCCCTTCTCTGGAAACACCATATATTTT. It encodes CAIRGADRGIPFSGNTIYF.

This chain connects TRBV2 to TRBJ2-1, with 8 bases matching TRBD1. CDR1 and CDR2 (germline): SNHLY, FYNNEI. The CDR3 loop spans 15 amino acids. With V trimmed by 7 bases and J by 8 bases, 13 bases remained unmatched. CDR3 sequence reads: CASTPSGQGADEQFF. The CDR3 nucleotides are TGTGCCAGCACCCCGTCGGGCCAGGGGGCGGATGAGCAGTTCTTC.

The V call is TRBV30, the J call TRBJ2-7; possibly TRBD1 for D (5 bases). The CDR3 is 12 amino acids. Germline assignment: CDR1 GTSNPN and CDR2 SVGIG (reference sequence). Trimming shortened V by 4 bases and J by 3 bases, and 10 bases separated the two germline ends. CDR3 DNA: TGTGCCTGGATGGGGCAGGACTACGAGCAGTACTTC. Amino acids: CAWMGQDYEQYF.

As DNA, the CDR3 is TGTGCCAGCAGCCTAAGCCCCGGACAGGACTACGAGCAGTACTTC. The encoded protein is CASSLSPGQDYEQYF. The gene calls are TRBV9 and TRBJ2-7; 7 bases match TRBD1. V lost 4 bases and J lost 3; bases outside the gene matches: 10. The CDR3 is made up of 15 amino acids. The V gene's germline CDR1 is SGDLS and CDR2 YYNGEE.

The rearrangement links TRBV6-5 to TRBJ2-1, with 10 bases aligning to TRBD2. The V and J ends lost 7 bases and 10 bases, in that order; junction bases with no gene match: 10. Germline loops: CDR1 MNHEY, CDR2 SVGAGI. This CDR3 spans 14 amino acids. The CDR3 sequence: CASNRGVAGGEQFF. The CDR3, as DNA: TGTGCCAGCAACAGGGGAGTAGCGGGAGGCGAGCAGTTCTTC.

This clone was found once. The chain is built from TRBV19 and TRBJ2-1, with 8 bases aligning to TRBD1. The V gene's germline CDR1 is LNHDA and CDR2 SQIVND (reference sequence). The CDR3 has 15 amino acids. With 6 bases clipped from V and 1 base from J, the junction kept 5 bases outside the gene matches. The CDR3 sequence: CASRQDRGSYNEQFF. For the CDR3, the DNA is TGTGCCAGTAGGCAAGACAGGGGATCCTACAATGAGCAGTTCTTC.

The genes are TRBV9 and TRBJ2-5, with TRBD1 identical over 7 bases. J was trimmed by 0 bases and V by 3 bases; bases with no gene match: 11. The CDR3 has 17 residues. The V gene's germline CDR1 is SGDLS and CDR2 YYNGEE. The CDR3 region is CASSARAGTVYQETQYF. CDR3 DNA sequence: TGTGCCAGCAGCGCGCGGGCCGGGACAGTGTACCAAGAGACCCAGTACTTC.

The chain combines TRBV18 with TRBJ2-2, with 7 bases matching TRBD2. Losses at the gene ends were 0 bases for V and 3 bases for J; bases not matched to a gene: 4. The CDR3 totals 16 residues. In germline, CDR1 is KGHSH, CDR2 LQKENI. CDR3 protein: CASSPPISGHTGELFF. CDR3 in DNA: TGTGCCAGCTCACCACCAATTAGCGGGCACACCGGGGAGCTGTTTTTT.

In DNA, the CDR3 is TGTGCCAGCAGTTTAGGCTACCCGGGACGGGAGACTAACTATGGCTACACCTTC. It encodes CASSLGYPGRETNYGYTF. This rearrangement joins TRBV27 to TRBJ1-2, with D perhaps matching TRBD1 (5 bases). The germline V gene has CDR1 MNHEY and CDR2 SMNVEV (reference sequence). The CDR3 is 18 amino acids. Trimming shortened V by 2 bases and J by 0 bases, and 19 bases separated the two germline ends.

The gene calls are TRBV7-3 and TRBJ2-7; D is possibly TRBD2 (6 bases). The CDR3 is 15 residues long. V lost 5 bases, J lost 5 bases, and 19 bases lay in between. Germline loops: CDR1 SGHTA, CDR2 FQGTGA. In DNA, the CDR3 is TGTGCCAGCAGCCCGAGGCGGGGTAAGGTGGACGAGCAGTACTTC. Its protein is CASSPRRGKVDEQYF.

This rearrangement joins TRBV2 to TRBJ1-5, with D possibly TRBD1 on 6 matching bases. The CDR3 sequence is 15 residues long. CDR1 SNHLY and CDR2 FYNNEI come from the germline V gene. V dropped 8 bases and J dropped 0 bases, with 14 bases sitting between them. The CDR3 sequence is CASLTGTNSNQPQHF. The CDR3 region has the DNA TGTGCCAGCCTAACCGGGACAAATAGCAATCAGCCCCAGCATTTT.

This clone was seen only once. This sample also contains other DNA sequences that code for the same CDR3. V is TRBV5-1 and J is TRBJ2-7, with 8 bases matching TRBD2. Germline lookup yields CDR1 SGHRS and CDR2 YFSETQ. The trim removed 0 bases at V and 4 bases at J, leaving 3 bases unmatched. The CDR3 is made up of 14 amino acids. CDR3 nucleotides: TGCGCCAGCAGCTTGGCGGGAGGGCCATACGAGCAGTACTTC. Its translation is CASSLAGGPYEQYF. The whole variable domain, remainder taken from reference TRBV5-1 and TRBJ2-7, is KAGVTQTPRYLIKTRGQQVTLSCSPISGHRSVSWYQQTPGQGLQFLFEYFSETQRNKGNFPGRFSGRQFSNSRSEMNVSTLELGDSALYLCASSLAGGPYEQYFGPGTRLTVT.

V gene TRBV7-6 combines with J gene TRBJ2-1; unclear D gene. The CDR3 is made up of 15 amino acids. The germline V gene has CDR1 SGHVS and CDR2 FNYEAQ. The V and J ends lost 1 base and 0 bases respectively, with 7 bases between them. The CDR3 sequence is CASSLGANSYNEQFF. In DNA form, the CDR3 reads TGTGCCAGCAGCTTAGGCGCAAACTCCTACAATGAGCAGTTCTTC.

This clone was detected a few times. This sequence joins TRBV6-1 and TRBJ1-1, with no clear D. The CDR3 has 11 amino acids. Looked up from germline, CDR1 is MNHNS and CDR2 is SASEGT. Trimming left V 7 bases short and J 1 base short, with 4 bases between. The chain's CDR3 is CASTGNTEAFF. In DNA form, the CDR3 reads TGTGCCAGCACAGGGAACACTGAAGCTTTCTTT.

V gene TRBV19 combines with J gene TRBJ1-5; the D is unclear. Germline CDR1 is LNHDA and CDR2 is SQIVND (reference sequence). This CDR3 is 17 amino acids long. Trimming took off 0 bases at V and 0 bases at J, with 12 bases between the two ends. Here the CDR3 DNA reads TGTGCCAGTAGTATAGACCCCTCAGTGTATAGCAATCAGCCCCAGCATTTT. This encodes CASSIDPSVYSNQPQHF.

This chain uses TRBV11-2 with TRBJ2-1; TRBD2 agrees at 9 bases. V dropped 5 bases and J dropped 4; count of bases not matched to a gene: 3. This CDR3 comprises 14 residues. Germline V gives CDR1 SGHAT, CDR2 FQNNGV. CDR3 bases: TGTGCCAGCAGCCTAGGACTAGCGTACAATGAGCAGTTCTTC. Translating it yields CASSLGLAYNEQFF.

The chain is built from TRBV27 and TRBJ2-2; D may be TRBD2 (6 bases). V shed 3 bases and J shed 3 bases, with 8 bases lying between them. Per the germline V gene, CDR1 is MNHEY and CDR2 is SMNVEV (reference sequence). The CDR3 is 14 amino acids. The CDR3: CASSFSGDTGELFF. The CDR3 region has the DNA TGTGCCAGCAGTTTTTCGGGGGACACCGGGGAGCTGTTTTTT.

CDR3 residues: CAISEPKEGWSYGYTF. CDR3 bases: TGTGCCATCAGTGAGCCTAAGGAGGGTTGGAGCTATGGCTACACCTTC. The chain combines TRBV10-3 with TRBJ1-2; D remains unclear. Germline CDR1 reads ENHRY; CDR2 reads SYGVKD. Trimming removed 2 bases at V and 4 bases at J, with 17 bases between. This CDR3 comprises 16 residues.

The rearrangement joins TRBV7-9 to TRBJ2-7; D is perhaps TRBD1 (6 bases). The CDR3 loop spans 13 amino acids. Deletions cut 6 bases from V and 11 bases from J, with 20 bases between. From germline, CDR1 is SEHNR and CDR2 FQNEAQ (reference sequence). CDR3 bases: TGTGCCAGCAGTTCCCGACCAATCGAGGGGGAGTACTTC. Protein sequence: CASSSRPIEGEYF.

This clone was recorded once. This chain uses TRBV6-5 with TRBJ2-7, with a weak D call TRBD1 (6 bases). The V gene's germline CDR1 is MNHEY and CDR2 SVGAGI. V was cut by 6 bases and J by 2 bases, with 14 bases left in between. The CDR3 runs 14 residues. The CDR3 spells CASRRRQETYEQYF. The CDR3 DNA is TGTGCCAGCAGGAGAAGACAGGAGACCTACGAGCAGTACTTC.

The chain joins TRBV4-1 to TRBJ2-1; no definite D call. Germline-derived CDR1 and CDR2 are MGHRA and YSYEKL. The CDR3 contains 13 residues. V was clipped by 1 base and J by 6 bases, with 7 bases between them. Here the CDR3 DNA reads TGCGCCAGCAGCCAAGTTCAGTCCAATGAGCAGTTCTTC. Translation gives CASSQVQSNEQFF.

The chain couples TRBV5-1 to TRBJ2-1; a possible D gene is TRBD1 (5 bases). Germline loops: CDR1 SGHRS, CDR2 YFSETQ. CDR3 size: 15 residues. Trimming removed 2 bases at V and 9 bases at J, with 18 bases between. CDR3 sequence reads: CASSFTTGKSGEQFF. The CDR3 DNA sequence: TGCGCCAGCAGCTTCACTACAGGAAAATCGGGTGAGCAGTTCTTC.

The CDR3 loop reads CSVRGSHSEAFF. The CDR3 coding sequence is TGCAGCGTTAGGGGGTCCCACAGCGAGGCTTTCTTT. The chain carries TRBV29-1 and TRBJ1-1, with D possibly TRBD1 on 6 matching bases. CDR3 size: 12 residues. Trimming cost V 5 bases and J 11 bases, with 18 bases left between them. In germline, CDR1 is SQVTM, CDR2 ANQGSEA.

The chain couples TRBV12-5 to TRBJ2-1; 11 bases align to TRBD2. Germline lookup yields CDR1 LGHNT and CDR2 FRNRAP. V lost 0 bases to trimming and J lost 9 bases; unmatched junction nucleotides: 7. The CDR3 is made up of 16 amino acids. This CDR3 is CASGLVFGLAGSEQFF. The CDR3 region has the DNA TGTGCTAGTGGTTTGGTATTTGGACTAGCGGGTAGTGAGCAGTTCTTC.

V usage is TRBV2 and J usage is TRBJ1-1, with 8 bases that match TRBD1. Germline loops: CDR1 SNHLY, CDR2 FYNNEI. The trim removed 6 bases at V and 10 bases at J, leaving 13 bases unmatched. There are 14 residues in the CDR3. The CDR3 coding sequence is TGTGCCAGCAGAGTTGGACAGGGTTTAAGTTTAGCTTTCTTT. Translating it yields CASRVGQGLSLAFF. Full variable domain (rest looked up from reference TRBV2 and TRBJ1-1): EPEVTQTPSHQVTQMGQEVILRCVPISNHLYFYWYRQILGQKVEFLVSFYNNEISEKSEIFDDQFSVERPDGSNFTLKIRSTKLEDSAMYFCASRVGQGLSLAFFGQGTRLTVV.

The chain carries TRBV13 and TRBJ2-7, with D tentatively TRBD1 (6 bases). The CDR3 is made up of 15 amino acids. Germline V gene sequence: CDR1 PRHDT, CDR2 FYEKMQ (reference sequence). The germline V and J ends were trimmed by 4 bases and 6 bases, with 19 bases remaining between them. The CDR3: CASSSSDRSTGEQYF. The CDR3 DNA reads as TGTGCCAGCAGCTCCTCTGACAGGAGTACCGGCGAGCAGTACTTC.

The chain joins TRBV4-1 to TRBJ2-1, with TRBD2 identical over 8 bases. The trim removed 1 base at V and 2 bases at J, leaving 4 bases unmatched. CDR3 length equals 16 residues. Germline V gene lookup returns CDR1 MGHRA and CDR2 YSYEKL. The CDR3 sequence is CASSQAAGVTYNEQFF. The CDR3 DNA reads TGCGCCAGCAGCCAAGCAGCGGGGGTTACCTACAATGAGCAGTTCTTC.

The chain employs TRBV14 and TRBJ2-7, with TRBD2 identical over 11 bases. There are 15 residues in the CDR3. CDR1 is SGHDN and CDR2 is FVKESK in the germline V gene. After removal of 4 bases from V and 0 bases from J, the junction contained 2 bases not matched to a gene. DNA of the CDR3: TGTGCCAGCAGCCCTACTAGCGGGAGCTCCTACGAGCAGTACTTC. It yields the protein CASSPTSGSSYEQYF.

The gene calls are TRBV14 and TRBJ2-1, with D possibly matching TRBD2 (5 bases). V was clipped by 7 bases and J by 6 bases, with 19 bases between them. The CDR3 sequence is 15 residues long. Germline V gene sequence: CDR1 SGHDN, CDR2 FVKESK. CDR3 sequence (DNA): TGTGCCAGCACTCCACCCTGGGGAGCTGGCAATGAGCAGTTCTTC. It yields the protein CASTPPWGAGNEQFF.